Presented here are 7 T cell receptor beta chains from one specimen sequenced in a study of T cell changes during pregnancy in multiple sclerosis. Data came from immunoSEQ multiplex PCR; TCRdb stores just in-frame clones and leaves some out. The table has around 80,000 clones, roughly 94% seen once. The specimen comprised peripheral blood, sampled in the second trimester of pregnancy. The source of these receptors is a female donor in good health, enrolled as a control in a pregnancy study.

The genes are TRBV27 and TRBJ1-5, with 8 bases aligning to TRBD1. Germline V gene lookup returns CDR1 MNHEY and CDR2 SMNVEV (reference sequence). V trimming: 4 bases; J trimming: 6 bases; junction bases outside the gene matches: 8. The CDR3 consists of 15 residues. As DNA, the CDR3 is TGTGCCAGCAGTTCCGGACAGGGAAGAGGTCAGCCCCAGCATTTT. Its translation is CASSSGQGRGQPQHF.

The V gene is TRBV27, the J gene TRBJ2-7; no clear D. Per germline, CDR1 MNHEY and CDR2 SMNVEV (reference sequence). V lost 5 bases and J lost 2, with 19 bases in between. This CDR3 spans 16 amino acids. DNA for the CDR3: TGTGCCAGCAGTCCAGCTTTATCGAGCGTACCCTACGAGCAGTACTTC. Translating gives CASSPALSSVPYEQYF.

V gene TRBV19 combines with J gene TRBJ1-2; 7 bases are shared with TRBD1. The junction had 2 bases not matched to a gene; V was cut back by 1 base and J by 6 bases. The germline V gene has CDR1 LNHDA and CDR2 SQIVND (reference sequence). This CDR3 spans 13 amino acids. The CDR3, as DNA: TGTGCCAGTAGTATAGTCGACAGGGATGGCTACACCTTC. Protein sequence: CASSIVDRDGYTF. The whole variable domain, remainder taken from reference TRBV19 and TRBJ1-2, is DGGITQSPKYLFRKEGQNVTLSCEQNLNHDAMYWYRQDPGQGLRLIYYSQIVNDFQKGDIAEGYSVSREKKESFPLTVTSAQKNPTAFYLCASSIVDRDGYTFGSGTRLTVV.

The chain recombines TRBV15 with TRBJ1-5; 11 nucleotides align to TRBD1. The trim removed 7 bases at V and 0 bases at J, leaving 8 bases unmatched. The CDR3 totals 17 residues. The germline V gene encodes CDR1 LNHNV and CDR2 YYDKDF (reference sequence). The CDR3 spells CATTRDRGTYSNQPQHF. DNA of the CDR3: TGTGCCACCACTAGGGACAGGGGGACTTATAGCAATCAGCCCCAGCATTTT.

V gene TRBV2 combines with J gene TRBJ2-2; 9 bases align to TRBD1. Trimming removed 4 bases from V and 7 bases from J; junction bases left unmatched: 4. The CDR3 totals 14 residues. Germline loops: CDR1 SNHLY, CDR2 FYNNEI. The DNA for the CDR3 is TGTGCCAGCAGTGTGGACAGGGGCAGCGGGGAGCTGTTTTTT. This gives the protein CASSVDRGSGELFF.

The chain uses TRBV18 and TRBJ2-2; no definite D call. Trimming cost V 6 bases and J 6 bases, with 14 bases left between them. Germline V gives CDR1 KGHSH, CDR2 LQKENI. The CDR3 extends over 14 amino acids. This CDR3 is CASSGSLGSGELFF. As DNA, the CDR3 is TGTGCCAGCTCCGGGTCACTGGGTTCCGGGGAGCTGTTTTTT.

This chain connects TRBV11-2 to TRBJ2-3; the match to TRBD2 covers 9 bases. V was pared by 4 bases and J by 5 bases, with 10 bases of the junction left unmatched. CDR3 length: 16 amino acids. The V gene's germline CDR1 is SGHAT and CDR2 FQNNGV. The CDR3 DNA reads as TGTGCCAGCAGCTCCTCATCAGCGGGAGGCGAAGATACGCAGTATTTT. Translation: CASSSSSAGGEDTQYF.